This T cell receptor (beta chain) was observed in a study of response to subunit inactivated influenza vaccine. Each CDR3 protein is one row after TCRdb ran MiXCR on the RT-PCR reads. The sample includes 610,000 or so distinct CDR3 sequences, less than 15% seen only once; the top ten take 8.5% to 14%. This clonotype came up a few times. The antigen is unknown. This CDR3 comprises 15 residues. V lost 6 bases and J 1 base, leaving 14 bases between the germline ends. The V gene's germline CDR1 is MNHNS and CDR2 SASEGT. General observations from the study: Authors suggested few new T cells are recruited by each seasonal influenza vaccination.

The chain has TRBV6-1 and TRBJ2-3; no reliable D call. This clonotype was sampled from a man aged 50 to 59 who received an inactivated influenza vaccine. Sequences were derived from PBMCs from blood, sampled approximately 12 days after vaccination. CDR3 amino acids: CASRNRALRTDTQYF. CDR3 DNA: TGTGCCAGCAGGAACCGGGCCCTCCGCACAGATACGCAGTATTTT.